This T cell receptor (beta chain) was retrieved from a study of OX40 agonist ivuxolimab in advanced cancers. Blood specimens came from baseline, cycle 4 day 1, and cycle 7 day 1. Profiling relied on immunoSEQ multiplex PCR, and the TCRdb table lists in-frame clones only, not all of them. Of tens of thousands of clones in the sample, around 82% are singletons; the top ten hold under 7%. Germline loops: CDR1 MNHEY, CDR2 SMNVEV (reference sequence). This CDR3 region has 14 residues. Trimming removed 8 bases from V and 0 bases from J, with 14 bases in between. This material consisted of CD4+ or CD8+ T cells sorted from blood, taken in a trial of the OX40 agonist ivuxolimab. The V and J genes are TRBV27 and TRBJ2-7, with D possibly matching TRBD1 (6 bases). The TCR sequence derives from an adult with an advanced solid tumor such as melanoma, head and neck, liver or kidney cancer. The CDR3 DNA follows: TGTGCCAGCGGCCAGGGGAAATTCTCCTACGAGCAGTACTTC. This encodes CASGQGKFSYEQYF.